Shown below are 24 T cell receptor beta chains from a single sample sequenced in a study of cytomegalovirus exposure and HLA in healthy donors. With 60 Vbeta and 13 Jbeta primers, the PCR was carried out. Sequencing was performed with immunoSEQ multiplex PCR; in TCRdb, only in-frame clones are kept and a portion is missing. The table shows around 150,000 clones, with 75% to 80% occurring only once. Material for sequencing was PBMCs. These receptors came from a man aged 50 to 60 in good health and CMV-seropositive.

The chain recombines TRBV28 with TRBJ1-2; D is undetermined. Trimming removed 3 bases from V and 3 bases from J, with 11 bases in between. Germline V gives CDR1 MDHEN, CDR2 SYDVKM. CDR3 size: 14 residues. CDR3 coding DNA: TGTGCCAGCAGTTTCGGTGCGGGCCACTATGGCTACACCTTC. It is translated as CASSFGAGHYGYTF.

In this sample, this clone turned up once. The chain has TRBV7-9 and TRBJ1-1; D is uncertain. Germline assignment: CDR1 SEHNR and CDR2 FQNEAQ (reference sequence). V was clipped by 0 bases and J by 8 bases, with 4 bases between them. This CDR3 has 11 residues. CDR3 DNA: TGTGCCAGCAGCTTAGCTAGAGAAGCTTTCTTT. Its translation: CASSLAREAFF.

The chain is built from TRBV19 and TRBJ2-1, with a possible D match to TRBD1 (5 bases). With 7 bases removed from V and 6 bases from J, the gap between germline ends came to 16 bases. Germline CDR1 and CDR2: LNHDA and SQIVND (reference sequence). CDR3 length: 14 residues. CDR3 protein: CASKTGNLRNEQFF. CDR3 nucleotides: TGTGCCAGTAAAACAGGAAATCTACGCAATGAGCAGTTCTTC.

The rearrangement joins TRBV27 to TRBJ1-4; TRBD1 aligns across 7 bases. The germline V gene encodes CDR1 MNHEY and CDR2 SMNVEV (reference sequence). The CDR3 is 15 amino acids. The ends lost 4 bases at V and 3 bases at J; junction bases unmatched: 5. CDR3 protein: CASSSRQGPNEKLFF. As DNA, the CDR3 is TGTGCCAGCAGTTCTCGACAGGGCCCTAATGAAAAACTGTTTTTT.

This clone appeared a few times. The chain joins TRBV7-3 to TRBJ1-1; D is ambiguous. Looked up from germline, CDR1 is SGHTA and CDR2 is FQGTGA. The CDR3 extends over 16 amino acids. With 2 bases removed from V and 0 bases from J, the gap between germline ends came to 13 bases. The CDR3 DNA reads TGTGCCAGCAGCTTAGGACCGGGGAAGATGAACACTGAAGCTTTCTTT. Encoded protein: CASSLGPGKMNTEAFF.

The chain links TRBV5-1 to TRBJ2-6, with 7 nucleotides matching TRBD1. Germline V gene lookup returns CDR1 SGHRS and CDR2 YFSETQ. Germline trimming cut 4 bases from V and 2 bases from J; bases unmatched to any gene: 6. The CDR3 loop spans 16 amino acids. DNA for the CDR3: TGCGCCAGCAGCGTAACCCAGGGGGCTGGGGCCAACGTCCTGACTTTC. Residues: CASSVTQGAGANVLTF.

The rearrangement links TRBV18 to TRBJ1-1; TRBD1 might be the D (5 bases). CDR1 KGHSH and CDR2 LQKENI come from the germline V gene. CDR3 size: 15 residues. V was trimmed by 2 bases and J by 0 bases, leaving 10 bases between them. CDR3 DNA: TGTGCCAGCTCACCAAACGGACACCTGAACACTGAAGCTTTCTTT. As protein: CASSPNGHLNTEAFF.

V and J are TRBV28 and TRBJ2-7; D gene unclear. This CDR3 has 15 residues. The germline V gene encodes CDR1 MDHEN and CDR2 SYDVKM. Between the trimmed V and J ends, which lost 1 base and 3 bases, there was a span of 13 bases. CDR3 amino acids: CASSLFPRQGYEQYF. As DNA, the CDR3 is TGTGCCAGCAGTTTATTCCCGAGACAAGGCTACGAGCAGTACTTC.

The rearrangement uses TRBV7-2 and TRBJ1-2; D remains unclear. The CDR3 totals 14 residues. V was clipped by 5 bases and J by 0 bases, with 10 bases between them. Looked up from germline, CDR1 is SGHTA and CDR2 is FQGNSA. CDR3 DNA sequence: TGTGCCAGCAGCGGAGGGTCAGCTAACTATGGCTACACCTTC. Residues: CASSGGSANYGYTF.

This clone was found once. The chain links TRBV6-5 to TRBJ1-2; TRBD1 matches at 7 bases. CDR1 MNHEY and CDR2 SVGAGI come from the germline V gene. The CDR3 length is 14 residues. V dropped 0 bases and J dropped 8; count of bases not matched to a gene: 6. The chain's CDR3 is CASSYSGGPVGYTF. In DNA, the CDR3 is TGTGCCAGCAGTTACTCAGGGGGCCCGGTCGGCTACACCTTC.

The V call is TRBV18, the J call TRBJ1-4, with 9 bases that match TRBD1. Germline CDR1 and CDR2: KGHSH and LQKENI. V was pared by 5 bases and J by 8 bases, with 9 bases of the junction left unmatched. CDR3 length: 15 amino acids. The CDR3 loop reads CASSATGGKGEKLFF. As DNA, the CDR3 is TGTGCCAGCTCAGCGACAGGGGGGAAGGGCGAAAAACTGTTTTTT.

V is TRBV7-2 and J is TRBJ2-2; 7 bases fit TRBD2. The CDR3 covers 18 residues. Germline V lookup: CDR1 SGHTA, CDR2 FQGNSA. Trimming cost V 1 base and J 7 bases; bases outside gene matches: 15. The CDR3 sequence: CASSLGSSGLGRGGELFF. The CDR3 DNA sequence: TGTGCCAGCAGCTTAGGCTCCTCTGGGCTTGGGAGGGGCGGGGAGCTGTTTTTT.

The rearrangement links TRBV9 to TRBJ1-3, with no clear D. Between the trimmed V and J ends, which lost 7 bases and 0 bases, there was a span of 14 bases. This CDR3 contains 15 residues. Looked up from germline, CDR1 is SGDLS and CDR2 is YYNGEE. CDR3 bases: TGTGCCAGCTCCCCGGGAGGTAGCTCTGGAAACACCATATATTTT. Protein product: CASSPGGSSGNTIYF. Full variable domain (outside the CDR3, taken from reference TRBV9 and TRBJ1-3): DSGVTQTPKHLITATGQRVTLRCSPRSGDLSVYWYQQSLDQGLQFLIQYYNGEERAKGNILERFSAQQFPDLHSELNLSSLELGDSALYFCASSPGGSSGNTIYFGEGSWLTVV.

The chain joins TRBV5-4 to TRBJ1-2; tentative D call: TRBD1 (6 bases). The germline gives CDR1 SGHNT, CDR2 YYREEE (reference sequence). The CDR3 has 17 residues. With 3 bases removed from V and 4 bases from J, the gap between germline ends came to 22 bases. The DNA of the CDR3 is TGTGCCAGCAGCTGGCCCCACTCACAAGACAGGTTCTATGGCTACACCTTC. This sequence encodes CASSWPHSQDRFYGYTF.

The V gene is TRBV7-2, the J gene TRBJ1-2, with 7 bases identical to TRBD1. V gave up 3 bases and J gave up 8 bases; unmatched junction bases: 9. CDR1 SGHTA and CDR2 FQGNSA come from the germline V gene. The CDR3 covers 14 residues. The chain's CDR3 is CASSFDRDALGYTF. The CDR3 bases are TGTGCCAGCAGCTTCGACAGGGACGCATTGGGCTACACCTTC.

The chain is built from TRBV5-1 and TRBJ2-7; a weak D match, TRBD2 (5 bases). CDR3 length equals 15 residues. Germline CDR1 is SGHRS and CDR2 is YFSETQ. Trimming left V 4 bases short and J 6 bases short, with 20 bases between. CDR3 sequence reads: CASSPIPTSSGEQYF. In nucleotides, the CDR3 is TGCGCCAGCAGCCCGATACCCACTAGTTCTGGCGAGCAGTACTTC.

The chain carries TRBV2 and TRBJ2-2, with 13 bases fitting TRBD2. Trimming removed 7 bases from V and 6 bases from J; junction bases left unmatched: 8. The CDR3 is 16 amino acids. Per germline, CDR1 SNHLY and CDR2 FYNNEI. The CDR3 coding sequence is TGTGCCAGCACTGGACTAGCGGGGGTACGATCCGGGGAGCTGTTTTTT. Amino acids: CASTGLAGVRSGELFF.

This clone was detected once. The chain employs TRBV5-6 and TRBJ1-2; 9 positions agree with TRBD1. J gave up 4 bases and V 0 bases, and 4 bases lay outside the gene matches. Germline V gene lookup returns CDR1 SGHDT and CDR2 YYEEEE. This CDR3 has 15 residues. The CDR3 region has the DNA TGTGCCAGCAGCTTGGGGACAGGGGATCCCTATGGCTACACCTTC. Its translation is CASSLGTGDPYGYTF.

This clone was picked up one time. The J gene is TRBJ2-2, the V gene TRBV18, with 8 bases fitting TRBD1. The CDR3 spans 17 residues. CDR1 and CDR2 (germline): KGHSH, LQKENI. Unmatched junction bases numbered 10, after V lost 3 bases and J lost 4 bases. For the CDR3, the DNA is TGTGCCAGCTCACCCCAACAGGGGGTGGATATCACCGGGGAGCTGTTTTTT. Translated, it gives CASSPQQGVDITGELFF.

The chain is built from TRBV5-5 and TRBJ1-5; D gene unclear. V shed 4 bases and J shed 0 bases, with 8 bases lying between them. CDR3 size: 14 residues. The germline CDR1 and CDR2 sequences are SGHKS and YYEKEE (reference sequence). The CDR3 reads CASSQEYSNQPQHF. CDR3 DNA sequence: TGTGCCAGCAGCCAAGAGTATAGCAATCAGCCCCAGCATTTT.

The J gene is TRBJ1-2, the V gene TRBV5-1; 7 nucleotides agree with TRBD1. In germline, CDR1 is SGHRS, CDR2 YFSETQ. Germline trimming cut 0 bases from V and 1 base from J; bases unmatched to any gene: 6. There are 16 residues in the CDR3. The CDR3 protein is CASSLGGTDINYGYTF. CDR3 nucleotides: TGCGCCAGCAGCTTGGGTGGGACAGATATTAACTATGGCTACACCTTC. Variable domain in full (rest from reference TRBV5-1 and TRBJ1-2): KAGVTQTPRYLIKTRGQQVTLSCSPISGHRSVSWYQQTPGQGLQFLFEYFSETQRNKGNFPGRFSGRQFSNSRSEMNVSTLELGDSALYLCASSLGGTDINYGYTFGSGTRLTVV.

The chain joins TRBV5-1 to TRBJ2-3; a weak D match, TRBD2 (6 bases). V gave up 0 bases and J gave up 2 bases, with 10 bases separating them. The CDR3 is made up of 15 amino acids. The germline CDR1 and CDR2 sequences are SGHRS and YFSETQ. CDR3 in amino acids: CASSLAGTATDTQYF. The DNA for the CDR3 is TGCGCCAGCAGCTTGGCCGGGACTGCCACAGATACGCAGTATTTT.

The rearrangement uses TRBV2 and TRBJ1-2; D gene uncertain. This CDR3 has 12 amino acids. From germline, CDR1 is SNHLY and CDR2 FYNNEI. The germline V and J ends were trimmed by 9 bases and 2 bases, with 10 bases remaining between them. The CDR3 region has the DNA TGTGCCAGACTCCAACCGAACTATGGCTACACCTTC. Translation gives CARLQPNYGYTF.

The V gene is TRBV28, the J gene TRBJ2-1; unclear D gene. The V end was cut by 5 bases, the J end by 8 bases, with 13 bases between. Germline-derived CDR1 and CDR2 are MDHEN and SYDVKM. This CDR3 has 13 amino acids. The CDR3 bases are TGTGCCAGCAGTCCCCCTGGAGTACATGAGCAGTTCTTC. Residues: CASSPPGVHEQFF. Variable domain in full (rest from reference TRBV28 and TRBJ2-1): DVKVTQSSRYLVKRTGEKVFLECVQDMDHENMFWYRQDPGLGLRLIYFSYDVKMKEKGDIPEGYSVSREKKERFSLILESASTNQTSMYLCASSPPGVHEQFFGPGTRLTVL.